This T cell receptor beta chain was obtained from a study of cytotoxic CD8 clonotypes in ibrutinib-treated CLL. Study summary: Response samples were taken after a median around eleven months of treatment, range 6 to 36.

Researchers set a sequencing depth target of 1 in 200,000 to 1 in 1 million T cells. The table came from immunoSEQ multiplex PCR; TCRdb's copy has only in-frame clones and leaves some out. The data contain about 45,000 clones, 60% to 70% of them singletons. Trimming left V 5 bases short and J 3 bases short, with 7 bases between. The V gene's germline CDR1 is LNHNV and CDR2 YYDKDF (reference sequence). This CDR3 contains 13 residues. The source of this sequence is a human donor with chronic lymphocytic leukemia. The source was PBMCs, collected after 24 months of ibrutinib treatment. V gene TRBV15 combines with J gene TRBJ2-2; D is possibly TRBD2 (5 bases). This CDR3 reads CATSWTHTGELFF. The CDR3 DNA reads TGTGCCACCAGCTGGACTCACACCGGGGAGCTGTTTTTT. The full variable domain, in which reference TRBV15 and TRBJ2-2 provide the parts outside the CDR3, is DAMVIQNPRYQVTQFGKPVTLSCSQTLNHNVMYWYQQKSSQAPKLLFHYYDKDFNNEADTPDNFQSRRPNTSFCFLDIRSPGLGDTAMYLCATSWTHTGELFFGEGSRLTVL.